These T cell receptor beta chains were read from a single sample in a study of blood T cell repertoires in COVID-19. TCRdb's table, derived via immunoSEQ multiplex PCR, lists solely in-frame clones and lacks some. The top ten hold 5.6% of the sample, which has about 64,000 clones, 84% seen once. The sample comprised peripheral blood. The receptors derive from a woman aged 55-70 years with acute or convalescent COVID-19. Each CDR3 is given with its conserved first and last residue. Fields, in order: J gene, D gene, V gene, clone size, CDR3 protein, CDR3 DNA. The D gene is left open where the match is weak. Only part of the rows carry a size: once, few, many, or a class if the clone is expanded.

j_call: TRBJ1-6; d_call: -; v_call: TRBV5-3; clone_size: -; cdr3_aa: CARSLAVNSPLHF; cdr3_nt: TGTGCCAGAAGCTTGGCCGTAAATTCACCCCTCCACTTT
j_call: TRBJ1-2; d_call: TRBD1; v_call: TRBV5-5; clone_size: -; cdr3_aa: CASSYGQGGYTF; cdr3_nt: TGTGCCAGCAGCTATGGACAGGGAGGCTACACCTTC
j_call: TRBJ1-2; d_call: -; v_call: TRBV7-2; clone_size: -; cdr3_aa: CASSLVMQAANYGYTF; cdr3_nt: TGTGCCAGCAGCTTAGTAATGCAGGCCGCTAACTATGGCTACACCTTC
j_call: TRBJ1-1; d_call: TRBD1; v_call: TRBV27; clone_size: -; cdr3_aa: CASSTQTGGMGNTEAFF; cdr3_nt: TGTGCCAGCAGTACACAGACAGGGGGCATGGGGAACACTGAAGCTTTCTTT
j_call: TRBJ2-7; d_call: -; v_call: TRBV7-7; clone_size: medium-sized; cdr3_aa: CASSLTVTATAYEQYF; cdr3_nt: TGTGCCAGCAGCTTAACTGTGACAGCGACCGCCTACGAGCAGTACTTC
j_call: TRBJ1-4; d_call: -; v_call: TRBV27; clone_size: -; cdr3_aa: CASSFPGNEKLFF; cdr3_nt: TGTGCCAGCAGTTTCCCCGGGAATGAAAAACTGTTTTTT
j_call: TRBJ2-7; d_call: -; v_call: TRBV12-3/TRBV12-4; clone_size: -; cdr3_aa: CASSLSGAYEQYF; cdr3_nt: TGTGCCAGCAGTTTATCGGGAGCCTACGAGCAGTACTTC
j_call: TRBJ2-1; d_call: TRBD2; v_call: TRBV7-9; clone_size: -; cdr3_aa: CASSLGLAGGISYNEQFF; cdr3_nt: TGTGCCAGCAGCTTGGGACTAGCGGGGGGAATCTCCTACAATGAGCAGTTCTTC
j_call: TRBJ1-4; d_call: -; v_call: TRBV7-9; clone_size: few; cdr3_aa: CASSLPGLEKLFF; cdr3_nt: TGTGCCAGCAGCTTACCAGGGCTTGAAAAACTGTTTTTT
j_call: TRBJ1-2; d_call: -; v_call: TRBV2; clone_size: once; cdr3_aa: CASKVQALSGYGYTF; cdr3_nt: TGTGCCAGCAAGGTACAGGCCCTCAGTGGCTATGGCTACACCTTC
j_call: TRBJ1-4; d_call: TRBD1; v_call: TRBV6-5; clone_size: -; cdr3_aa: CASSYSLGQGKEKLFF; cdr3_nt: TGTGCCAGCAGTTACTCTTTGGGACAGGGAAAGGAAAAACTGTTTTTT
j_call: TRBJ2-1; d_call: -; v_call: TRBV5-4; clone_size: -; cdr3_aa: CASSLGLRDKDNEQFF; cdr3_nt: TGTGCCAGCAGCCTGGGGCTTCGGGACAAGGACAATGAGCAGTTCTTC
j_call: TRBJ2-7; d_call: TRBD1; v_call: TRBV6-5; clone_size: -; cdr3_aa: CASSYSTGQPYEQYF; cdr3_nt: TGTGCCAGCAGTTATAGTACGGGACAGCCCTACGAGCAGTACTTC
j_call: TRBJ2-1; d_call: TRBD2; v_call: TRBV6-5; clone_size: few; cdr3_aa: CASRLAGGQYEQFF; cdr3_nt: TGTGCCAGCAGACTAGCGGGGGGACAATATGAGCAGTTCTTC
j_call: TRBJ2-1; d_call: TRBD2; v_call: TRBV6-6; clone_size: -; cdr3_aa: CASSYSGGGVSREQFF; cdr3_nt: TGTGCCAGCAGTTACTCGGGCGGGGGGGTTTCCCGGGAGCAGTTCTTC
j_call: TRBJ1-1; d_call: TRBD1; v_call: TRBV27; clone_size: -; cdr3_aa: CASSLQGANTEAFF; cdr3_nt: TGTGCCAGCAGTTTACAGGGGGCGAACACTGAAGCTTTCTTT
j_call: TRBJ2-3; d_call: -; v_call: TRBV3-1/TRBV3-2; clone_size: -; cdr3_aa: CASSLETRGTDTQYF; cdr3_nt: TGTGCCAGCAGCCTCGAGACTAGAGGCACAGATACGCAGTATTTT
j_call: TRBJ1-5; d_call: -; v_call: TRBV2; clone_size: -; cdr3_aa: CASQELTSNQPQHF; cdr3_nt: TGTGCCAGCCAGGAACTGACTAGCAATCAGCCCCAGCATTTT
j_call: TRBJ1-2; d_call: TRBD1; v_call: TRBV2; clone_size: -; cdr3_aa: CASRRQGGDYGYTF; cdr3_nt: TGTGCCAGCAGGAGACAGGGGGGGGACTATGGCTACACCTTC
j_call: TRBJ1-4; d_call: -; v_call: TRBV3-1/TRBV3-2; clone_size: -; cdr3_aa: CASSSTGGEKLFF; cdr3_nt: TGTGCCAGCAGCTCGACAGGAGGCGAAAAACTGTTTTTT
j_call: TRBJ2-3; d_call: -; v_call: TRBV13; clone_size: -; cdr3_aa: CASSLDLGGDTDTQYF; cdr3_nt: TGTGCCAGCAGCTTAGATTTGGGCGGGGACACAGATACGCAGTATTTT
j_call: TRBJ1-5; d_call: -; v_call: TRBV6-2/TRBV6-3; clone_size: -; cdr3_aa: CASSSHRDKPGNQPQHF; cdr3_nt: TGTGCCAGCAGCAGCCACCGGGACAAACCAGGCAATCAGCCCCAGCATTTT
j_call: TRBJ1-6; d_call: TRBD1; v_call: TRBV30; clone_size: -; cdr3_aa: CALRTGANSPLHF; cdr3_nt: TGTGCCTTGAGGACAGGGGCGAATTCACCCCTCCACTTT
j_call: TRBJ1-4; d_call: -; v_call: TRBV5-5; clone_size: -; cdr3_aa: CASSLAQLNNEKLFF; cdr3_nt: TGTGCCAGCAGCTTGGCTCAGTTAAATAATGAAAAACTGTTTTTT
j_call: TRBJ1-3; d_call: TRBD1; v_call: TRBV27; clone_size: -; cdr3_aa: CASSLSGTGLSGNTIYF; cdr3_nt: TGTGCCAGCAGTTTATCAGGGACAGGGCTATCTGGAAACACCATATATTTT
j_call: TRBJ1-4; d_call: -; v_call: TRBV6-5; clone_size: few; cdr3_aa: CASSSTAGSGEKLFF; cdr3_nt: TGTGCCAGCAGTTCCACCGCAGGGTCAGGTGAAAAACTGTTTTTT
j_call: TRBJ2-7; d_call: -; v_call: TRBV6-5; clone_size: -; cdr3_aa: CASSTGGGYEQYF; cdr3_nt: TGTGCCAGCAGTACCGGGGGTGGCTACGAGCAGTACTTC
j_call: TRBJ2-7; d_call: -; v_call: TRBV5-1; clone_size: -; cdr3_aa: CASSFSGDSTYEQYF; cdr3_nt: TGCGCCAGCAGTTTCTCGGGGGACAGTACCTACGAGCAGTACTTC
j_call: TRBJ2-5; d_call: -; v_call: TRBV9; clone_size: -; cdr3_aa: CASSVRGGGGYQETQYF; cdr3_nt: TGTGCCAGCAGCGTTCGAGGAGGTGGAGGGTACCAAGAGACCCAGTACTTC
j_call: TRBJ1-6; d_call: -; v_call: TRBV19; clone_size: -; cdr3_aa: CASSIVLSSPLHF; cdr3_nt: TGTGCCAGTAGTATAGTTCTTAGTTCACCCCTCCACTTT